These 16 T cell receptor beta chains came from one sample sequenced in a study of Ad26.COV2.S vaccination and SARS-CoV-2 variants. Assay: immunoSEQ multiplex PCR; the TCRdb copy retains only in-frame clones and omits some. Here the sample spans about 680,000 clones, 70% to 90% being singletons. As for treatment: roughly 18 received Ad26.COV2.S at low or high dose, single or two shots; 5 received placebo; per-sample allocation not given. Sampling took place 63 days after the first vaccine or placebo injection. Specimen: peripheral blood, collected in a trial of Ad26.COV2.S vaccine versus placebo. The receptor set was obtained from a person aged 18-65 years who received the Ad26.COV2.S COVID-19 vaccine or a placebo.

This rearrangement joins TRBV20-1 to TRBJ2-2, with unresolved D. The CDR3 sequence is 11 residues long. The germline gives CDR1 DFQATT, CDR2 SNEGSKA (reference sequence). V was clipped by 6 bases and J by 7 bases, with 9 bases between them. CDR3 nucleotides: TGCAGTGCCTCTGATTTCGGGGAGCTGTTTTTT. It specifies CSASDFGELFF.

This rearrangement joins TRBV2 to TRBJ2-1, with a weak D call TRBD2 (5 bases). The CDR3 contains 13 residues. The germline V and J ends were trimmed by 7 bases and 8 bases, with 15 bases remaining between them. Germline values: CDR1 SNHLY, CDR2 FYNNEI. The CDR3: CASTQRQSDEQFF. The CDR3 region has the DNA TGTGCCAGCACCCAGCGGCAAAGCGATGAGCAGTTCTTC.

V is TRBV7-6 and J is TRBJ2-2; 10 nucleotides align to TRBD2. V dropped 3 bases and J dropped 6; count of bases not matched to a gene: 7. Germline assignment: CDR1 SGHVS and CDR2 FNYEAQ. The CDR3 has 16 residues. The CDR3 protein is CASSLSGTSEAGELFF. CDR3 nucleotide sequence: TGTGCCAGCAGCTTGTCTGGGACTAGCGAAGCCGGGGAGCTGTTTTTT.

The table lists this clone with a few counts. The chain couples TRBV11-2 to TRBJ2-1; TRBD2 aligns across 10 bases. V was clipped by 1 base and J by 3 bases; unmatched bases: 12. This CDR3 contains 19 residues. Germline V gene data show CDR1 as SGHAT and CDR2 as FQNNGV. CDR3 DNA: TGTGCCAGCAGCTTAGGACCAGCGGGAGGGCGATTCGGCTACAATGAGCAGTTCTTC. It is translated as CASSLGPAGGRFGYNEQFF.

The rearrangement uses TRBV30 and TRBJ2-5, with unresolved D. Trimming removed 0 bases at V and 5 bases at J, with 10 bases between. Germline values: CDR1 GTSNPN, CDR2 SVGIG (reference sequence). The CDR3 sequence is 13 residues long. CDR3 sequence (DNA): TGTGCCTGGAGTGTCGTCGACGGGGAGACCCAGTACTTC. It is translated as CAWSVVDGETQYF.

A single count supports this clone. The chain combines TRBV24-1 with TRBJ2-5; 7 bases fit TRBD2. CDR1 KGHDR and CDR2 SFDVKD come from the germline V gene. This CDR3 has 15 residues. The V segment lost 5 bases and the J segment 4 bases; nucleotides outside the gene matches: 9. As DNA, the CDR3 is TGTGCCACCAGTGCCGGAGGCGTAGCGGGAGAGACCCAGTACTTC. Amino acids: CATSAGGVAGETQYF.

The chain links TRBV5-6 to TRBJ1-6, with TRBD1 matching over 8 bases. The trim removed 2 bases at V and 10 bases at J, leaving 14 bases unmatched. The CDR3 totals 17 residues. Per germline, CDR1 SGHDT and CDR2 YYEEEE. This CDR3 is CASSFRAGGAGRSPLHF. CDR3 bases: TGTGCCAGCAGCTTCCGGGCAGGGGGCGCGGGAAGGTCACCCCTCCACTTT.

In its sample, this clone was seen once. The chain links TRBV28 to TRBJ1-5; TRBD1 matches at 10 bases. With 5 bases clipped from V and 16 bases from J, the junction kept 8 bases outside the gene matches. From germline, CDR1 is MDHEN and CDR2 SYDVKM. CDR3 size: 12 residues. CDR3 loop: CASSPRDRGHHF. In DNA form, the CDR3 reads TGTGCCAGCAGTCCCCGAGACAGGGGGCATCATTTT. Supplemented by reference TRBV28 and TRBJ1-5, the full variable domain reads DVKVTQSSRYLVKRTGEKVFLECVQDMDHENMFWYRQDPGLGLRLIYFSYDVKMKEKGDIPEGYSVSREKKERFSLILESASTNQTSMYLCASSPRDRGHHFGDGTRLSIL.

A note on this clone: This sample includes further DNA sequences coding for the same CDR3. The rearrangement uses TRBV3-1 (or the pseudogene TRBV3-2) and TRBJ2-3; D is possibly TRBD1 (5 bases). Trimming shortened V by 3 bases and J by 6 bases, and 10 bases separated the two germline ends. This CDR3 comprises 13 residues. Germline lookup yields CDR1 LGHDT and CDR2 YNNKEL (reference sequence). The CDR3 coding sequence is TGTGCCAGCAGCCAGGGGCCGCCGGATACGCAGTATTTT. It is translated as CASSQGPPDTQYF.

The chain combines TRBV7-2 with TRBJ2-3; 8 nucleotides match TRBD2. CDR1 is SGHTA and CDR2 is FQGNSA in the germline V gene. This CDR3 region has 15 residues. V lost 5 bases, J lost 3 bases, and 7 bases stayed unmatched. CDR3 DNA sequence: TGTGCCAGCAGCCAATTCGGCGGGGGGACAGATACGCAGTATTTT. Its translation: CASSQFGGGTDTQYF.

This rearrangement joins TRBV25-1 to TRBJ2-1; 7 bases are a match to TRBD2. J gave up 5 bases and V 7 bases, and 5 bases lay outside the gene matches. The CDR3 loop spans 13 amino acids. Germline V gene lookup returns CDR1 MGHDK and CDR2 SYGVNS. CDR3 amino acids: CASMRENNNEQFF. In nucleotides, the CDR3 is TGTGCCAGCATGCGGGAGAACAACAATGAGCAGTTCTTC.

This chain joins TRBV18 and TRBJ2-7; tentative D call: TRBD1 (5 bases). Germline values: CDR1 KGHSH, CDR2 LQKENI. This CDR3 comprises 16 residues. V was pared by 6 bases and J by 3 bases, with 21 bases between. The CDR3: CASSPSQGKINYEQYF. Here the CDR3 DNA reads TGTGCCAGCTCCCCCTCTCAGGGAAAGATAAACTACGAGCAGTACTTC.

Turning to this clone: The sample contains more than one DNA sequence encoding this CDR3. The genes are TRBV30 and TRBJ1-1; possibly TRBD1 for D (6 bases). This CDR3 has 13 amino acids. V was clipped by 0 bases and J by 2 bases, with 7 bases between them. Germline CDR1 is GTSNPN and CDR2 is SVGIG (reference sequence). The CDR3 region is CAWSVGGNTEAFF. Here the CDR3 DNA reads TGTGCCTGGAGTGTAGGGGGAAACACTGAAGCTTTCTTT.

V gene TRBV7-2 combines with J gene TRBJ2-7, with D possibly being TRBD2 (6 bases). Germline lookup yields CDR1 SGHTA and CDR2 FQGNSA. The CDR3 totals 16 residues. Trimming cost V 2 bases and J 0 bases, with 14 bases left between them. CDR3 residues: CASSLLGGGYSYEQYF. The DNA for the CDR3 is TGTGCCAGCAGCTTATTGGGAGGCGGATACTCCTACGAGCAGTACTTC.

This chain links TRBV5-1 with TRBJ2-7, with D possibly TRBD1 on 5 matching bases. The CDR3 sequence is 14 residues long. The germline gives CDR1 SGHRS, CDR2 YFSETQ. V was trimmed by 4 bases and J by 3 bases, leaving 14 bases between them. For the CDR3, the DNA is TGCGCCAGCAGCAATCTCAGGGTGGGCTACGAGCAGTACTTC. As protein: CASSNLRVGYEQYF.

This sequence joins TRBV6-9 and TRBJ1-2; D is unclear. CDR1 is MNHGY, CDR2 SVAAGI, per germline. The CDR3 covers 15 residues. Deletions cut 2 bases from V and 1 base from J, with 11 bases between. The chain's CDR3 is CASSYITGVNYGYTF. For the CDR3, the DNA is TGTGCCAGCAGTTATATAACCGGGGTTAACTATGGCTACACCTTC.